The next 32 T cell receptor beta chains were all read from a single sample in a study of blood T cell repertoires in COVID-19. Generated by immunoSEQ multiplex PCR, the TCRdb table keeps only in-frame clones and is missing some. Of some 150,000 clones listed, roughly nine tenths were seen once; the top ten hold 9.5% to 12%. Sequencing was done on a sample of peripheral blood. All receptors derive from an older woman with COVID-19, enrolled during active disease.

This chain uses TRBV28 with TRBJ1-1; no reliable D call. Germline-derived CDR1 and CDR2 are MDHEN and SYDVKM. The CDR3 totals 12 residues. V was shortened by 5 bases and J by 5 bases, with 9 bases between the two germline ends. Here the CDR3 reads CASSNPRTEAFF. The CDR3 bases are TGTGCCAGCAGTAATCCCCGTACTGAAGCTTTCTTT.

The V gene is TRBV19, the J gene TRBJ1-1; D is ambiguous. V lost 5 bases, J lost 0 bases, and 16 bases lay in between. Per the germline V gene, CDR1 is LNHDA and CDR2 is SQIVND (reference sequence). CDR3 length equals 16 residues. The DNA for the CDR3 is TGTGCCAGTAGTTTACGACTCGAAATTTTGAACACTGAAGCTTTCTTT. Amino acids: CASSLRLEILNTEAFF.

This chain links TRBV5-8 with TRBJ1-1, with D maybe TRBD1 (6 bases). V lost 4 bases to trimming and J lost 4 bases, with 14 bases between them. The germline gives CDR1 SGHTS, CDR2 YDEGEE. CDR3 length: 14 amino acids. The CDR3 sequence: CASSVQGESTEAFF. CDR3 DNA: TGTGCCAGCAGCGTACAGGGAGAGAGCACTGAAGCTTTCTTT.

This chain uses TRBV3-1 (or the pseudogene TRBV3-2) with TRBJ1-2; TRBD1 might be the D (5 bases). This CDR3 is built from 15 residues. The V end was cut by 2 bases, the J end by 1 base, with 11 bases between. Germline V gives CDR1 LGHDT, CDR2 YNNKEL (reference sequence). The DNA for the CDR3 is TGTGCCAGCAGCCAAACACCCGGGGGTAACTATGGCTACACCTTC. Translated: CASSQTPGGNYGYTF.

V gene TRBV19 combines with J gene TRBJ1-6; 8 nucleotides line up with TRBD1. Germline V gene data show CDR1 as LNHDA and CDR2 as SQIVND (reference sequence). Losses at the gene ends were 7 bases for V and 5 bases for J; bases not matched to a gene: 4. This CDR3 has 14 amino acids. CDR3 amino acids: CASTPDRDNSPLHF. The CDR3, as DNA: TGTGCCAGTACCCCGGACAGGGATAATTCACCCCTCCACTTT.

The chain carries TRBV15 and TRBJ1-1; D remains unclear. Germline CDR1 reads LNHNV; CDR2 reads YYDKDF (reference sequence). CDR3 size: 13 residues. The V end was cut by 5 bases, the J end by 4 bases, with 11 bases between. The CDR3 loop reads CATSAESRTEAFF. The DNA for the CDR3 is TGTGCCACCAGCGCAGAATCCCGCACTGAAGCTTTCTTT.

CDR3 loop: CASSLWGPLNEQFF. CDR3 nucleotides: TGTGCCAGCAGTTTATGGGGGCCGCTGAATGAGCAGTTCTTC. This chain joins TRBV27 and TRBJ2-1, with a weak D call TRBD1 (6 bases). Germline-derived CDR1 and CDR2 are MNHEY and SMNVEV (reference sequence). This CDR3 comprises 14 residues. V lost 1 base and J lost 7, with 11 bases in between.

This chain connects TRBV5-1 to TRBJ2-1; 8 bases map to TRBD1. Trimming removed 4 bases from V and 8 bases from J; junction bases left unmatched: 8. Germline CDR1 is SGHRS and CDR2 is YFSETQ. CDR3 length: 14 residues. Written as DNA, the CDR3 is TGCGCCAGCAGCCTGGACAGGGTGAGAGATGAGCAGTTCTTC. Translating it yields CASSLDRVRDEQFF.

This chain links TRBV19 with TRBJ2-1; a weak D match, TRBD1 (6 bases). CDR1 and CDR2 (germline): LNHDA, SQIVND (reference sequence). Deletions cut 9 bases from V and 3 bases from J, with 12 bases between. The CDR3 loop spans 13 amino acids. CDR3 DNA: TGTGCCAGCTCCGGGACATACTACAATGAGCAGTTCTTC. It translates to CASSGTYYNEQFF.

The V gene is TRBV21-1, the J gene TRBJ1-3; whether TRBD1, the table's D call, matches the DNA was not checked. TRBV21-1 is reported as a pseudogene. The CDR3 consists of 14 residues. The CDR3 DNA follows: TGTGCCAGCAGCCGCAGGGGGCGTAGAAACACCATATATTTT. Encoded protein: CASSRRGRRNTIYF.

A single count supports this clone. The chain joins TRBV5-1 to TRBJ2-7, with 9 positions matching TRBD1. There are 15 residues in the CDR3. Germline CDR1 SGHRS, CDR2 YFSETQ. Trimming took 0 bases from V and 5 from J; bases not matched to a gene: 6. CDR3 protein: CASSLAQGAMNEQYF. CDR3 nucleotide sequence: TGCGCCAGCAGCTTGGCACAGGGGGCAATGAACGAGCAGTACTTC.

This chain uses TRBV5-1 with TRBJ1-1, with no clear D. V was cut by 2 bases and J by 0 bases, with 8 bases left in between. The CDR3 is 14 residues long. Germline values: CDR1 SGHRS, CDR2 YFSETQ. CDR3 sequence (DNA): TGCGCCAGCAGCTTAGAACAGTTGAACACTGAAGCTTTCTTT. It is translated as CASSLEQLNTEAFF.

The J gene is TRBJ2-3, the V gene TRBV12-3 or TRBV12-4; D is unclear. V was trimmed by 4 bases and J by 0 bases, leaving 2 bases between them. The CDR3 loop spans 12 amino acids. This CDR3 is CASSSSTDTQYF. The CDR3 DNA is TGTGCCAGCAGTTCTAGCACAGATACGCAGTATTTT.

This chain joins TRBV7-8 and TRBJ2-7, with 7 bases fitting TRBD2. J gave up 5 bases and V 5 bases, and 15 bases lay outside the gene matches. This CDR3 has 16 residues. CDR1 SGHVS and CDR2 FQNEAQ come from the germline V gene. The DNA of the CDR3 is TGTGCCAGCAGCCGGGAGGTTACTAGCGCTCGGAACGAGCAGTACTTC. Its translation is CASSREVTSARNEQYF.

This clone was observed once. The chain is built from TRBV12-5 and TRBJ2-2; D uncertain. Trimming stripped 3 bases from V and 5 bases from J, with 7 bases between. Germline-derived CDR1 and CDR2 are LGHNT and FRNRAP. The CDR3 length is 13 residues. The CDR3 region has the DNA TGTGCTAGTGGTTTCCAGGCAACCGGGGAGCTGTTTTTT. Amino acids: CASGFQATGELFF. Combining the CDR3 with reference TRBV12-5 and TRBJ2-2 gives the whole variable domain DARVTQTPRHKVTEMGQEVTMRCQPILGHNTVFWYRQTMMQGLELLAYFRNRAPLDDSGMPKDRFSAEMPDATLATLKIQPSEPRDSAVYFCASGFQATGELFFGEGSRLTVL.

V gene TRBV29-1 combines with J gene TRBJ2-7; 7 bases map to TRBD2. V was pared by 2 bases and J by 0 bases, with 7 bases of the junction left unmatched. The CDR3 has 15 residues. From germline, CDR1 is SQVTM and CDR2 ANQGSEA. The DNA of the CDR3 is TGCAGCGTTGAATTTGGGACTACTACCTCCTACGAGCAGTACTTC. The encoded protein is CSVEFGTTTSYEQYF.

This clone was detected only once. The chain has TRBV2 and TRBJ1-5; 7 bases are a match to TRBD1. The trim removed 4 bases at V and 8 bases at J, leaving 14 bases unmatched. CDR1 and CDR2 from the germline V gene are SNHLY and FYNNEI. The CDR3 runs 16 residues. The CDR3 region has the DNA TGTGCCAGCAGTGTACCCGGGGACAGCCTGTGGGAGCCCCAGCATTTT. It yields the protein CASSVPGDSLWEPQHF. Full variable domain (missing parts from reference TRBV2 and TRBJ1-5): EPEVTQTPSHQVTQMGQEVILRCVPISNHLYFYWYRQILGQKVEFLVSFYNNEISEKSEIFDDQFSVERPDGSNFTLKIRSTKLEDSAMYFCASSVPGDSLWEPQHFGDGTRLSIL.

The chain carries TRBV6-6 and TRBJ1-4; D not resolved. V shed 2 bases and J shed 8 bases, with 6 bases lying between them. CDR3 length: 12 residues. Germline V gives CDR1 MNHNY, CDR2 SVGAGI (reference sequence). CDR3 amino acids: CASSYEGEKLFF. The DNA for the CDR3 is TGTGCCAGCAGTTACGAGGGCGAAAAACTGTTTTTT.

There are a few counts of this clone. The CDR3 DNA sequence: TGTGCCAGTTTACCACAGAACACCGGGGAGCTGTTTTTT. Amino acid sequence: CASLPQNTGELFF. V and J are TRBV25-1 and TRBJ2-2, with unresolved D. This CDR3 is built from 13 residues. Germline loops: CDR1 MGHDK, CDR2 SYGVNS. The V end lost 9 bases, the J end lost 1 base, and 9 bases lay between the germline ends.

This chain joins TRBV6-4 and TRBJ2-2, with a tentative D call TRBD1 (6 bases). Trimming cost V 4 bases and J 2 bases, with 11 bases left between them. This CDR3 is 15 amino acids long. Germline V lookup: CDR1 MRHNA, CDR2 SNTAGT. The CDR3 nucleotides read TGTGCCAGCAGTGTGGGACAAGTAAACACCGGGGAGCTGTTTTTT. This translates into CASSVGQVNTGELFF.

The chain is built from TRBV4-1 and TRBJ2-1; 9 bases line up with TRBD2. The V segment lost 1 base and the J segment 7 bases; nucleotides outside the gene matches: 5. CDR1 is MGHRA and CDR2 is YSYEKL in the germline V gene. This CDR3 is built from 15 residues. The CDR3 loop is CASSQAGLAGNEQFF. Written as DNA, the CDR3 is TGCGCCAGCAGCCAAGCAGGGCTAGCGGGGAATGAGCAGTTCTTC.

This clone was seen more than once but under ten times. V gene TRBV9 combines with J gene TRBJ1-1; TRBD1 aligns across 8 bases. The CDR3 consists of 15 residues. Per germline, CDR1 SGDLS and CDR2 YYNGEE. Trimming removed 4 bases from V and 4 bases from J; junction bases left unmatched: 9. The CDR3 DNA follows: TGTGCCAGCAGCCCACGGACAGGGACGAGCACTGAAGCTTTCTTT. This sequence encodes CASSPRTGTSTEAFF.

This clone was counted once. This chain connects TRBV30 to TRBJ2-2; possible D gene TRBD1, 6 bases. This CDR3 spans 15 amino acids. The V and J ends lost 0 bases and 1 base respectively, with 9 bases between them. Germline assignment: CDR1 GTSNPN and CDR2 SVGIG (reference sequence). In DNA form, the CDR3 reads TGTGCCTGGAGTGTGGGGACATGGAACACCGGGGAGCTGTTTTTT. Translation gives CAWSVGTWNTGELFF.

The V call is TRBV7-2, the J call TRBJ1-5; D gene ambiguous. Trimming took off 5 bases at V and 0 bases at J, with 5 bases between the two ends. The CDR3 extends over 13 amino acids. CDR1 is SGHTA, CDR2 FQGNSA, per germline. CDR3 in DNA: TGTGCCAGCAGCATTCATAGCAATCAGCCCCAGCATTTT. Protein sequence: CASSIHSNQPQHF. The whole variable domain, remainder taken from reference TRBV7-2 and TRBJ1-5, is GAGVSQSPSNKVTEKGKDVELRCDPISGHTALYWYRQSLGQGLEFLIYFQGNSAPDKSGLPSDRFSAERTGGSVSTLTIQRTQQEDSAVYLCASSIHSNQPQHFGDGTRLSIL.

This clone appeared once. The same CDR3 arises from other DNA sequences in this sample as well. This chain connects TRBV5-8 to TRBJ1-3; tentative D call: TRBD1 (5 bases). Trimming pared 4 bases from V and 4 bases from J, leaving 12 bases between. The V gene's germline CDR1 is SGHTS and CDR2 YDEGEE. The length of the CDR3 is 14 residues. DNA for the CDR3: TGTGCCAGCAGCCGGACGGGACTGGGAAACACCATATATTTT. Amino acids: CASSRTGLGNTIYF.

The chain joins TRBV5-3 to TRBJ1-5; 9 bases line up with TRBD1. TRBV5-3 is reported as an ORF; its role is uncertain. With 5 bases clipped from V and 7 bases from J, the junction kept 7 bases outside the gene matches. CDR3 length: 14 residues. As DNA, the CDR3 is TGTGCCAGAAGTCCAGGACAGGGGACACAGCCCCAGCATTTT. Residues: CARSPGQGTQPQHF.

The genes are TRBV29-1 and TRBJ2-5; 12 bases fit TRBD2. The CDR3 extends over 17 amino acids. Germline trimming cut 4 bases from V and 6 bases from J; bases unmatched to any gene: 15. The germline V gene encodes CDR1 SQVTM and CDR2 ANQGSEA. CDR3 residues: CSVGVVGRLAGDQTQYF. CDR3 DNA sequence: TGCAGCGTTGGGGTGGTGGGTCGACTAGCGGGAGACCAGACCCAGTACTTC.

The chain links TRBV3-1 (or the pseudogene TRBV3-2) to TRBJ1-2; no firm D call. The CDR3 totals 13 residues. Trimming cost V 0 bases and J 2 bases, with 4 bases left between them. Germline V gene sequence: CDR1 LGHDT, CDR2 YNNKEL (reference sequence). The CDR3 DNA reads TGTGCCAGCAGCCAAGACGGGAACTATGGCTACACCTTC. Translated: CASSQDGNYGYTF.

This clone was seen only a few times. The genes are TRBV7-2 and TRBJ1-2; maybe TRBD1 (5 bases). Trimming removed 5 bases at V and 5 bases at J, with 15 bases between. This CDR3 region has 14 residues. CDR1 SGHTA and CDR2 FQGNSA come from the germline V gene. CDR3 region: CASSHSGMRYGYTF. The CDR3 nucleotides read TGTGCCAGCAGCCACTCAGGGATGCGGTATGGCTACACCTTC.

This clone was counted once. The chain links TRBV5-4 to TRBJ2-7, with D possibly TRBD1 on 6 matching bases. V shed 0 bases and J shed 5 bases, with 12 bases lying between them. The CDR3 has 14 residues. The germline V gene has CDR1 SGHNT and CDR2 YYREEE (reference sequence). The CDR3 nucleotides are TGTGCCAGCAGCTTGGAATCACAGGGCCACGAGCAGTACTTC. Amino acid sequence: CASSLESQGHEQYF. Together with reference TRBV5-4 and TRBJ2-7, the CDR3 gives the full variable domain: ETGVTQSPTHLIKTRGQQVTLRCSSQSGHNTVSWYQQALGQGPQFIFQYYREEENGRGNFPPRFSGLQFPNYSSELNVNALELDDSALYLCASSLESQGHEQYFGPGTRLTVT.

The chain couples TRBV2 to TRBJ2-7, with 15 bases aligning to TRBD2. The V gene end was trimmed by 5 bases and the J gene end by 7 bases; junction bases not matched to a gene: 12. Germline V lookup: CDR1 SNHLY, CDR2 FYNNEI. The CDR3 totals 17 residues. CDR3 in amino acids: CASSSPGLAGGKKEQYF. DNA for the CDR3: TGTGCCAGCAGTTCCCCGGGACTAGCGGGGGGTAAGAAGGAGCAGTACTTC.

The chain combines TRBV7-9 with TRBJ2-3; 7 bases match TRBD1. CDR3 length: 15 amino acids. J lost 0 bases, V lost 0 bases, and 0 bases had no gene match. CDR1 and CDR2 from the germline V gene are SEHNR and FQNEAQ (reference sequence). The DNA for the CDR3 is TGTGCCAGCAGCTTAGCGGGACAGAGCACAGATACGCAGTATTTT. Translating gives CASSLAGQSTDTQYF.